This TCR beta chain was obtained from a study of post-analysis software for immune sequencing data. The trim removed 0 bases at V and 0 bases at J, leaving 5 bases unmatched. Germline V gives CDR1 SGHKS, CDR2 YYEKEE (reference sequence). The CDR3 has 16 residues. Study findings and constraints: Samples prepared in the same batch strongly co-clustered by F measure. Relative to controls, patients had several TRBV segments at higher frequency, with TRBV5-6, TRBV5-1 and TRBV20-1 among these.

This clonotype was counted between two and nine times. Its antigen is unidentified. Built from TCR beta cDNA, the libraries had unique molecular identifiers in them. The yield from about 1 to 10 million T cells was approximately 500,000 cDNA molecules in total. TCRdb processed the PCR reads anew with MiXCR; each CDR3 protein has one entry. The sample holds over 700,000 distinct CDR3 sequences, about 27% seen once. The receptor comes from a girl between 5 and 17 years old with multiple sclerosis. Sample: blood. The V and J genes are TRBV5-5 and TRBJ1-2; 7 bases map to TRBD1. CDR3 protein: CASSLGTGVPNYGYTF. Here the CDR3 DNA reads TGTGCCAGCAGCTTGGGGACAGGCGTCCCTAACTATGGCTACACCTTC.